This T cell receptor (beta chain) was identified in a study of blood T cell repertoires in COVID-19. Study at large: Some COVID-19 samples were acute and others convalescent; all came from the United States, Italy and Spain. Nucleic acid was either cDNA or gDNA, and it came from T cells, B-cell-depleted T cells, or PBMCs.

Under the authors' procedure: Reference gene primer amplification gave nucleated cell count estimates. Here immunoSEQ multiplex PCR was the method, and the copy in TCRdb shows in-frame clones only, minus some. V, J and clone size are taken as reported in that table, and D and trimming were inferred from the DNA itself. The data hold under 450,000 clones, with roughly 86% observed a single time. The CDR3 has 14 residues. Trimming took 1 base from V and 4 from J, leaving 10 bases between them. Germline V gives CDR1 SGHAT, CDR2 FQNNGV. Participant ages covered roughly 18 to 89 years across 25 or so US areas.

The chain links TRBV11-2 to TRBJ1-2; unclear D gene. The TCR was taken from a man aged 25-45 years who had recovered from COVID-19. The sample comprised PBMCs or T cells enriched from blood (not recorded which). This CDR3 is CASSLVGRSYGYTF. CDR3 sequence (DNA): TGTGCCAGCAGCTTAGTTGGCAGATCCTATGGCTACACCTTC.